One and the same sample provided the 10 T cell receptor beta chains below, sequenced in a study of T cell repertoires in cytomegalovirus infection. From the reads, TCRdb called clonotypes with MiXCR, one entry per CDR3 protein. The sample carries some 320,000 distinct CDR3 sequences, 8% to 9.5% recorded once. The sequenced material came from PBMCs. These TCRs come from a human donor in good health (CMV status not recorded). Some clones in this sample may be carry-over from other donors' samples.

The rearrangement joins TRBV12-3 or TRBV12-4 to TRBJ2-1, with 8 bases matching TRBD2. The CDR3 totals 17 residues. V lost 3 bases to trimming and J lost 8 bases; unmatched junction nucleotides: 15. In DNA form, the CDR3 reads TGTGCCAGCAGTTTGAGACTCGGGGGGGCCAGTACGGATGAGCAGTTCTTC. It is translated as CASSLRLGGASTDEQFF.

This clonotype was picked up many times. This rearrangement joins TRBV7-2 to TRBJ1-1; a weak D match, TRBD1 (6 bases). In germline, CDR1 is SGHTA, CDR2 FQGNSA. V lost 2 bases and J lost 1, with 8 bases in between. CDR3 length: 14 amino acids. The CDR3 bases are TGTGCCAGCAGCTTATTACAGGGGAACACTGAAGCTTTCTTT. Amino acid sequence: CASSLLQGNTEAFF.

This clonotype has just a few counts. V is TRBV19 and J is TRBJ1-5; unclear D gene. V was pared by 6 bases and J by 1 base, with 16 bases between. Germline CDR1 LNHDA, CDR2 SQIVND (reference sequence). The CDR3 runs 16 residues. This CDR3 reads CASSLDGDKSNQPQHF. The CDR3 DNA is TGTGCCAGTAGCTTAGACGGCGACAAAAGCAATCAGCCCCAGCATTTT. Supplemented by reference TRBV19 and TRBJ1-5, the full variable domain reads DGGITQSPKYLFRKEGQNVTLSCEQNLNHDAMYWYRQDPGQGLRLIYYSQIVNDFQKGDIAEGYSVSREKKESFPLTVTSAQKNPTAFYLCASSLDGDKSNQPQHFGDGTRLSIL.

There are many counts of this clonotype. The rearrangement links TRBV20-1 to TRBJ1-2; 7 nucleotides match TRBD1. This CDR3 has 11 amino acids. Germline V lookup: CDR1 DFQATT, CDR2 SNEGSKA (reference sequence). CDR3 DNA sequence: TGCATCCTCAGGGGGGTCTATGGCTACACCTTC. Translated: CILRGVYGYTF.

Only a few counts were recorded for this clonotype. The chain couples TRBV7-3 to TRBJ1-3, with unresolved D. The CDR3 is 13 amino acids. Germline V lookup: CDR1 SGHTA, CDR2 FQGTGA. The V gene lost 4 bases and the J gene lost 3 bases, with 7 bases spanning the gap. CDR3 protein: CASSSLHGNTIYF. CDR3 DNA sequence: TGTGCCAGCAGCTCCCTACATGGAAACACCATATATTTT.

On this clonotype itself: An end of the junction differs from the germline gene, which may be a read error. This chain connects TRBV7-2 to TRBJ2-7; 7 bases are a match to TRBD2. Germline lookup yields CDR1 SGHTA and CDR2 FQGNSA. This CDR3 contains 12 residues. CDR3 loop: CASSLGREALSF. CDR3 DNA: TGTGCCAGCAGCTTAGGACGGGAGGCCCTTTCTTTC.

The V call is TRBV7-4, the J call TRBJ1-2, with D perhaps matching TRBD1 (5 bases). V shed 5 bases and J shed 4 bases, with 14 bases lying between them. This CDR3 comprises 14 residues. CDR1 and CDR2 from the germline V gene are SGHVT and SQSDAQ. The CDR3 region has the DNA TGTGCCAGCAGCCCTAAGACAGTTATCTATGGCTACACCTTC. This gives the protein CASSPKTVIYGYTF.

At least ten counts were recorded for this clonotype. The chain is built from TRBV6-2 or TRBV6-3 and TRBJ2-1, with 8 nucleotides matching TRBD1. This CDR3 has 15 residues. From germline, CDR1 is MNHEY and CDR2 SVGEGT. The trim removed 10 bases at V and 8 bases at J, leaving 16 bases unmatched. CDR3 region: CATQNRGSGRDEQFF. CDR3 DNA: TGTGCCACCCAAAACAGGGGGTCAGGGCGCGATGAGCAGTTCTTC.

This clonotype was seen a few times. The V call is TRBV2, the J call TRBJ2-7; D possibly uses TRBD1 or TRBD2 (5 bases each). V lost 7 bases and J 3 bases, leaving 13 bases between the germline ends. The CDR3 covers 13 residues. Germline values: CDR1 SNHLY, CDR2 FYNNEI. The CDR3 reads CASIWGLSYEQYF. The CDR3 nucleotides read TGTGCCAGCATATGGGGGTTGAGCTACGAGCAGTACTTC.

This clonotype was seen at least ten times. The chain couples TRBV7-2 to TRBJ1-3; D is unclear. V gave up 2 bases and J gave up 7 bases, with 12 bases separating them. This CDR3 is built from 14 residues. CDR1 SGHTA and CDR2 FQGNSA come from the germline V gene. CDR3 protein: CASSLSIIGNTIYF. CDR3 nucleotides: TGTGCCAGCAGCTTAAGTATAATCGGGAACACCATATATTTT.